This T cell receptor beta chain is drawn from a study of T cells in Graves' hyperthyroidism and ophthalmopathy (dated by TCRdb to the late 2010s). Background on the whole study: Peripheral blood samples were taken at the time of initial diagnosis, prior to any treatment. Prospective prediction of ophthalmopathy was tested in an independent validation cohort of about 19 hyperthyroidism patients and approximately 17 patients who later progressed to ophthalmopathy. Following sampling, methimazole starting at 30 mg daily was given to hyperthyroidism patients, and high-dose intravenous methylprednisolone was given to ophthalmopathy patients. To identify distinguishing TCR V-J signatures, a discovery cohort of around 100 patients was used, comprising 43 with Graves' ophthalmopathy and 55 to 65 with stable Graves' hyperthyroidism. The paper reports TCR Vbeta CDR3 sequencing of 140 or so peripheral blood samples: approximately 41 ophthalmopathy, under 80 hyperthyroidism and about 17 progressor patients. In addition, the study compared T-cell repertoires in thyroid tissue and in blood from roughly six Graves' hyperthyroidism patients. For training and testing, the 100 patients in the discovery cohort were randomly divided in a 7:3 ratio. The full study reports these points: Most expanded thyroid clonotypes (frequency above 0.001) were also found in blood, which suggests that blood repertoires may mirror thyroid immune responses. Sample size was not statistically predetermined, and blinding of investigators to group allocation was not performed. During validation, the model predicted progression to ophthalmopathy a median of approximately 7 months ahead of onset, with around 65% sensitivity and 72.22% specificity. Ophthalmopathy was separated from stable hyperthyroidism by a 13 V-J signature model, with approximately 86% sensitivity and about 81% specificity obtained in cross-validation and 80%/75% obtained in testing.

A few counts support this clonotype. Its specific antigen is unknown. Base qualities are not at hand, and no much larger clone is one base apart. CDR1 and CDR2 are read off the germline V gene (reference sequence) as DFQATT and SNEGSKA. Including the terminal cysteine and phenylalanine, the CDR3 comprises 13 residues. The sequence is cut down to CDR3 DNA, 39 bases in frame from base 1. Deletion took 3 bases off V and 5 bases off J, with a span of 14 bases between the germline ends. A patient counted as having stable Graves' hyperthyroidism if no progression to ophthalmopathy occurred over 18 months of follow-up. The hyperthyroidism patients were between 18 and 65 years old and newly diagnosed, with a disease duration of less than 2 months. Any patient with an uncontrolled infection, another autoimmune disease, pregnancy or lactation was excluded. Diagnoses relied on clinical symptoms, serum thyroxine and TRAb, thyroid ultrasound and orbital computed tomography. Ficoll-Paque density gradient centrifugation was used to isolate PBMCs from about 9 ml of fresh peripheral blood. Total RNA was extracted using Trizol reagent, and RNA quality was assessed on an Agilent 2100 Bioanalyzer.

The TCR beta CDR3 regions were amplified from the RNA transcripts. A first-round RT-PCR of the TCR CDR3 used the HTBI primer set with the Qiagen OneStep RT-PCR kit. A second multiplex PCR round built the libraries, followed by size selection and purification. Libraries were sequenced paired-end with 100 bp reads on an Illumina HiSeq2000. In the authors' own workflow: SOAPnuke was used to process the raw data, throwing out any read that contained adapters or uncalled bases, had a mean Phred below 15, or lacked an exact constant-primer or identifier match. COPE v1.2.5 was used to merge the high-quality paired reads, and each unique nucleotide sequence was defined as a clonotype. MiTCR v1.1 was used to align clonotypes to the IMGT TRBV, TRBD and TRBJ reference segments. Only V-J combinations with frequency above 0.0001, covering 99% to 99.2% of repertoires, were analysed. A TCS score was defined as the ratio between F50 (clonal expansion) and ExV (chaos), using BLOSUM62-based TCRdist between CDR3 peptides within each V-J. Welch's t-statistics and random forest reduced around 520 V-J features to roughly 13, which were used in a naive Bayes classifier (R e1071). Thyroid-blood repertoire similarity was quantified with the Morisita-Horn index. Through fastp at Q25 and MiXCR, TCRdb rebuilt clones from the public reads, retaining in-frame beta chains. Entries that share a CDR3 protein sequence are merged under the most common genes and DNA. The V and J calls here are based on TCRdb, not the publication. Recorded for this sample are about 840,000 distinct CDR3 sequences; around 38% of them occurred a single time. The top ten constitute 8.9% of the sample.

This clonotype was obtained from a man younger than 35 with Graves' hyperthyroidism. Sequenced material: blood. The V and J genes are TRBV20-1 and TRBJ2-7, and possibly TRBD1, on 6 matching bases. This receptor has the CDR3 CSASKGHTNEQYF. The sequenced DNA is TGCAGTGCTAGTAAGGGACACACCAACGAGCAGTACTTC.